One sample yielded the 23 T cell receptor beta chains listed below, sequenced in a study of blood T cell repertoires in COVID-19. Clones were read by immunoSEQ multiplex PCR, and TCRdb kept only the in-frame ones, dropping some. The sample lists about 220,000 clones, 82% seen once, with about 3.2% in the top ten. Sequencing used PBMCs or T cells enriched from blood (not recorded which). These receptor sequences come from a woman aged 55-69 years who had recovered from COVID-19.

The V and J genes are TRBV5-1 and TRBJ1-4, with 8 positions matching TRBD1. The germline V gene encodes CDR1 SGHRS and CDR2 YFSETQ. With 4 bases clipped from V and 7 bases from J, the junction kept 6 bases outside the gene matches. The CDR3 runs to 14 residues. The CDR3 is CASSKDREGEKLFF. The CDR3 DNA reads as TGCGCCAGCAGCAAGGACAGGGAGGGTGAAAAACTGTTTTTT.

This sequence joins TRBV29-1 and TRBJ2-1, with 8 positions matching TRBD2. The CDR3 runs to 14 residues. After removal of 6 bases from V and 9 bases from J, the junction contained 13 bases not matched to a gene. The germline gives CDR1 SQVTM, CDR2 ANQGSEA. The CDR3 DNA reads TGCAGCGTCCTTGGCGGGACTAGAAGGGGTGAGCAGTTCTTC. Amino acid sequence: CSVLGGTRRGEQFF.

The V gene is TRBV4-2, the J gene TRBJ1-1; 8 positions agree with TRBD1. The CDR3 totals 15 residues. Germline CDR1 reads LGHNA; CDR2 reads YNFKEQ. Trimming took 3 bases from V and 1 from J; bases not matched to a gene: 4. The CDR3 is CASSQRDRTNTEAFF. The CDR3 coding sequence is TGTGCCAGCAGCCAGCGGGACAGGACGAACACTGAAGCTTTCTTT.

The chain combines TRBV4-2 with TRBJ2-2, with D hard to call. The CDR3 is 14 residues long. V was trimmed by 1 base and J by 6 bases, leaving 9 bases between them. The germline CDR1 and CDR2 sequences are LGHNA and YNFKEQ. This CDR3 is CASSQVEAPGELFF. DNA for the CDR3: TGTGCCAGCAGCCAAGTTGAGGCCCCCGGGGAGCTGTTTTTT.

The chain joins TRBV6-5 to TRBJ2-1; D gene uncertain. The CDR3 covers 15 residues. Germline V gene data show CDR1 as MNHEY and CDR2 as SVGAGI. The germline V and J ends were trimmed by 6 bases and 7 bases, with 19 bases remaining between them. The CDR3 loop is CASSKSDMGGNEQFF. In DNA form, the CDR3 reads TGTGCCAGCAGCAAGAGCGATATGGGTGGGAATGAGCAGTTCTTC.

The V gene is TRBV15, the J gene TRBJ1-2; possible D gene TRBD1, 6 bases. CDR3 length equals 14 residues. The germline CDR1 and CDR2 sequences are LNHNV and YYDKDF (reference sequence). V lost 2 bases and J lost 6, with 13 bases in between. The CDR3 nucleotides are TGTGCCACCAGCAGAAGACAGGTCCCCCATGGCTACACCTTC. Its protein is CATSRRQVPHGYTF.

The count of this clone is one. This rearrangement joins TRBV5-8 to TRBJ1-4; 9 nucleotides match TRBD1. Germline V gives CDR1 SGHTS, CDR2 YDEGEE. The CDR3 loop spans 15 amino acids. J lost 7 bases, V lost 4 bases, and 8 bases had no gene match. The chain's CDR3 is CASSHNRGLGEKLFF. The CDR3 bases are TGTGCCAGCAGCCATAACAGGGGGCTCGGTGAAAAACTGTTTTTT. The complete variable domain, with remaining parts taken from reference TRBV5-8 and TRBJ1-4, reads EAGVTQSPTHLIKTRGQQATLRCSPISGHTSVYWYQQALGLGLQFLLWYDEGEERNRGNFPPRFSGRQFPNYSSELNVNALELEDSALYLCASSHNRGLGEKLFFGSGTQLSVL.

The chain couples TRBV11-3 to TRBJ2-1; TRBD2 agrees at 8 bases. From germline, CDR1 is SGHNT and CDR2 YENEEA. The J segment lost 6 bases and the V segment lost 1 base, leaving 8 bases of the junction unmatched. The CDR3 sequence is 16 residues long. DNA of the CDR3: TGTGCCAGCAGCTTAGGGGAGTCGGGAGGGGGCAATGAGCAGTTCTTC. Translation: CASSLGESGGGNEQFF.

CDR3 coding DNA: TGTGCCAGCTCACCATCGGACAGGGGGACTGAAGCTTTCTTT. As protein: CASSPSDRGTEAFF. V is TRBV18 and J is TRBJ1-1, with TRBD1 matching over 10 bases. Germline values: CDR1 KGHSH, CDR2 LQKENI. After removal of 2 bases from V and 5 bases from J, the junction contained 2 bases not matched to a gene. This CDR3 has 14 residues.

CDR3 DNA sequence: TGTGCCAGCAGCTTGAGGCAATCTGGAAACACCATATATTTT. Translated, it gives CASSLRQSGNTIYF. The J gene is TRBJ1-3, the V gene TRBV7-2; no firm D call. V lost 3 bases and J 1 base, leaving 7 bases between the germline ends. CDR1 SGHTA and CDR2 FQGNSA come from the germline V gene. This CDR3 is 14 amino acids long.

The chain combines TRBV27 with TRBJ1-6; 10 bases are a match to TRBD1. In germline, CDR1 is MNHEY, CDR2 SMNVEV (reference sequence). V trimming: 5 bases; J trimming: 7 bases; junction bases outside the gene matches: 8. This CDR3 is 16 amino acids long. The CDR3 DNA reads TGTGCCAGCAGTCTTCAACCGGGACAGGGGAATTCACCCCTCCACTTT. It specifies CASSLQPGQGNSPLHF.

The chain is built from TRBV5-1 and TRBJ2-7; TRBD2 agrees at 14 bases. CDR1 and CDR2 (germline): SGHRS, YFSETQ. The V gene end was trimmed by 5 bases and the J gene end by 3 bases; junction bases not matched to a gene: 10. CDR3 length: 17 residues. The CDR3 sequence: CASSFGTSGSGDYEQYF. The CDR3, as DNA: TGCGCCAGCAGTTTTGGGACTAGCGGGAGTGGGGACTACGAGCAGTACTTC.

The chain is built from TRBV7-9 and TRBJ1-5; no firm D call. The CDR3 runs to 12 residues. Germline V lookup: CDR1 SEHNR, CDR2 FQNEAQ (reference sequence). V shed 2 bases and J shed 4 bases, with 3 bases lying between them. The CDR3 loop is CASSLINQPQHF. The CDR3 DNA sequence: TGTGCCAGCAGCTTAATAAATCAGCCCCAGCATTTT. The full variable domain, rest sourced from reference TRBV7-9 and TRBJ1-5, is DTGVSQNPRHKITKRGQNVTFRCDPISEHNRLYWYRQTLGQGPEFLTYFQNEAQLEKSRLLSDRFSAERPKGSFSTLEIQRTEQGDSAMYLCASSLINQPQHFGDGTRLSIL.

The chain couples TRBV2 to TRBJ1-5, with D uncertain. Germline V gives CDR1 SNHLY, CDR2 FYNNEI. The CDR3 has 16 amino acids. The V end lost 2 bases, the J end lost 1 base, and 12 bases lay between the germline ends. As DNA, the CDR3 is TGTGCCAGCAGTGAAACCGGAGGTAGGAGCAATCAGCCCCAGCATTTT. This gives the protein CASSETGGRSNQPQHF. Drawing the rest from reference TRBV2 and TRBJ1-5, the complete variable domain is EPEVTQTPSHQVTQMGQEVILRCVPISNHLYFYWYRQILGQKVEFLVSFYNNEISEKSEIFDDQFSVERPDGSNFTLKIRSTKLEDSAMYFCASSETGGRSNQPQHFGDGTRLSIL.

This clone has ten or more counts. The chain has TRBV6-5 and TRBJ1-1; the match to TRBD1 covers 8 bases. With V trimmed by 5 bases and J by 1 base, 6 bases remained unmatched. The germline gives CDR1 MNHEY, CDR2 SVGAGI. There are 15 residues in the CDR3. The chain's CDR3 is CASSRTGTGNTEAFF. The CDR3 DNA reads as TGTGCCAGCAGTAGGACCGGGACAGGGAACACTGAAGCTTTCTTT.

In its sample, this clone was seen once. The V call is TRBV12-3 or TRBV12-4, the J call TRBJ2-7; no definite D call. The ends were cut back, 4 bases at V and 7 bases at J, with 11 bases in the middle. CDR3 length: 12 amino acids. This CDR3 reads CASSSYGTEQYF. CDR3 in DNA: TGTGCCAGCAGTTCATACGGTACGGAGCAGTACTTC.

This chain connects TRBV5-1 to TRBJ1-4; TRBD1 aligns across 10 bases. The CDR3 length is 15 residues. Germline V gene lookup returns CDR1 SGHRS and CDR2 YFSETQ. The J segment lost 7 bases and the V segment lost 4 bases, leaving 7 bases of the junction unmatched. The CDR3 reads CASSLGDRGGEKLFF. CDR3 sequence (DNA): TGCGCCAGCAGCCTAGGGGACAGGGGTGGTGAAAAACTGTTTTTT.

CDR3 coding DNA: TGTGCCAGCACGATAGCGGAAGGTTACAATGAGCAGTTCTTC. This gives the protein CASTIAEGYNEQFF. The chain is built from TRBV2 and TRBJ2-1; D may be TRBD2 (6 bases). The germline V gene encodes CDR1 SNHLY and CDR2 FYNNEI. Trimming stripped 7 bases from V and 4 bases from J, with 14 bases between. This CDR3 is 14 amino acids long.

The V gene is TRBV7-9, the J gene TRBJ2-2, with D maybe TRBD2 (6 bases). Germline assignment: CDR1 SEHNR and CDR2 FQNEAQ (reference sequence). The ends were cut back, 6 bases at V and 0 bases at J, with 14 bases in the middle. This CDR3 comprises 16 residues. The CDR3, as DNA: TGTGCCAGCAGGATGGGACTGGGGCCGAACACCGGGGAGCTGTTTTTT. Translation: CASRMGLGPNTGELFF.

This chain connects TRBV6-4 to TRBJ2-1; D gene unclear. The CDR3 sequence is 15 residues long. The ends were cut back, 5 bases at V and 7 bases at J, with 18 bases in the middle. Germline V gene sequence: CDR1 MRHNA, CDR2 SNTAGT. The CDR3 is CASSQEAAGNNEQFF. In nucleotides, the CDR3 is TGTGCCAGCAGTCAAGAGGCCGCCGGTAATAATGAGCAGTTCTTC.

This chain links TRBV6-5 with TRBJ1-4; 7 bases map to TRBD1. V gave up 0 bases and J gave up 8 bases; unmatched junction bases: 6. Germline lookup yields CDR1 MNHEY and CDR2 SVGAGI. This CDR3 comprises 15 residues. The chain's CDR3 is CASSYSRQGGEKLFF. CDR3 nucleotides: TGTGCCAGCAGTTACTCCCGACAGGGAGGCGAAAAACTGTTTTTT.

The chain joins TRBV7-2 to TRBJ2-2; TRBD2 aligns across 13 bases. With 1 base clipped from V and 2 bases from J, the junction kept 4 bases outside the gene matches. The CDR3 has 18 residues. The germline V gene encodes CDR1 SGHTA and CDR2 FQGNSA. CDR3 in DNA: TGTGCCAGCAGCTTAGTGGGGACTAGCGGGGTTAACACCGGGGAGCTGTTTTTT. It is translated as CASSLVGTSGVNTGELFF.

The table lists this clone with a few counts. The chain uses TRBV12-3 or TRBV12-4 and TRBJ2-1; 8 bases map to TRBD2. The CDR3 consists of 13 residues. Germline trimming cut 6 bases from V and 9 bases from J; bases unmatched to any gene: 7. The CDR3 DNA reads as TGTGCCAGCAGGTACCCCACTAGCGGTGAGCAGTTCTTC. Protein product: CASRYPTSGEQFF.